This T cell receptor (beta chain) was observed in a study of early T cells in non-severe SARS-CoV-2 infection. Study-level information: Bulk RNA taken from unsorted whole blood was sequenced, leaving chains unpaired.

In regard to this clonotype: Its antigen is undetermined.

Attachment of unique molecular identifiers was made to individual cDNA molecules. Via MiXCR, TCRdb re-called the 5' RACE reads, giving one row per CDR3 protein. This sample carries tens of thousands of distinct CDR3 sequences, roughly 5.4% of them seen once, and the ten largest clones take about 3.5%. Whole-study results and caveats: Using VDJdb, the matching emphasized anti-spike CD8 responses while missing private and CD4 specificities.

Material: whole blood. This receptor was identified in an adult who was a healthcare worker with PCR-confirmed SARS-CoV-2 infection or an uninfected control (not recorded which).

This CDR3 is CASSEGLFGNTIYF. The CDR3 DNA follows: TGTGCCAGCAGTGAAGGGCTATTTGGAAACACCATATATTTT. The chain has TRBV2 and TRBJ1-3; the D is unclear. This CDR3 has 14 amino acids. Trimming removed 1 base at V and 3 bases at J, with 7 bases between. Germline-derived CDR1 and CDR2 are SNHLY and FYNNEI.